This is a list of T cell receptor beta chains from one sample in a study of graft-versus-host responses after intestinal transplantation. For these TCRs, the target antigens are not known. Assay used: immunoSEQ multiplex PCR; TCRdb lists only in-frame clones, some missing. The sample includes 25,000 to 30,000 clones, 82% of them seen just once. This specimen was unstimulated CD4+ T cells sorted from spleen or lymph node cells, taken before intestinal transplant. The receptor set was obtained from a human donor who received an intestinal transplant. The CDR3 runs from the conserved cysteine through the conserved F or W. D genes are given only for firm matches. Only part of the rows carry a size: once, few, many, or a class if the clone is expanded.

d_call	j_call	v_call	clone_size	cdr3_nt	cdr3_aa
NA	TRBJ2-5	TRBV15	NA	TGTGCCACCAGCAGAGACGGACAGCACGGGGAGACCCAGTACTTC	CATSRDGQHGETQYF
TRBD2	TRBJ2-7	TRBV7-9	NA	TGTGCCAGCAGCTTTCTAGCGGGGGGGCTCCACGAGCAGTACTTC	CASSFLAGGLHEQYF
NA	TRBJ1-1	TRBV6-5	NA	TGTGCCAGCAGGGGGGCTGAAGCTTTCTTT	CASRGAEAFF
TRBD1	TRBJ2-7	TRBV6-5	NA	TGTGCCAGCACCTCAAGGACAGGGACCTACGAGCAGTACTTC	CASTSRTGTYEQYF
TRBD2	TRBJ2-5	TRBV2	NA	TGTGCCAGCAGTGACTTCCGACTAGCGGGGGGCCAAGAGACCCAGTACTTC	CASSDFRLAGGQETQYF
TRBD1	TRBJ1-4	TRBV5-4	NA	TGTGCCAGCAGCTCAAAGGACAGGTTTGATGAAAAACTGTTTTTT	CASSSKDRFDEKLFF
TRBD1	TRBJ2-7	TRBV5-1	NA	TGCGCCAGTCGACAGGGGAACTACGAGCAGTACTTC	CASRQGNYEQYF
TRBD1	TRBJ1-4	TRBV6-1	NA	TGTGCCAGCAGGAATCGAGGGGGCAGTAGGGAAAAACTGTTTTTT	CASRNRGGSREKLFF
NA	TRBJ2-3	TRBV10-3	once	TGTGCCATCAGTGACAGGGGAAGCACAGATACGCAGTATTTT	CAISDRGSTDTQYF
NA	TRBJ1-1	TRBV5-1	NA	TGCGCCAGCAGCTTGAACGTGAACACTGAAGCTTTCTTT	CASSLNVNTEAFF
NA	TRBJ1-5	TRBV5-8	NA	TGTGCCAGCAGCTTGGGGGACAATCAGCCCCAGCATTTT	CASSLGDNQPQHF
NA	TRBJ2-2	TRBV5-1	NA	TGCGCCAGCAGCTTGGATACTGTACGGGCCGGGGAGCTGTTTTTT	CASSLDTVRAGELFF
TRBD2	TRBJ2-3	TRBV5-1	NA	TGCGCCAGCTGGGGACTAGCGGCAGATACGCAGTATTTT	CASWGLAADTQYF
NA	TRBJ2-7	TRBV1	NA	TGCACCAGCAGCCAAGTCCGAGGGAGCGAGCAGTACTTC	CTSSQVRGSEQYF
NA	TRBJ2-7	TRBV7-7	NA	TGTGCCAGCAGCTTAGGATTCCGGGCCTACGAGCAGTACTTC	CASSLGFRAYEQYF
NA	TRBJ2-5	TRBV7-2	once	TGTGCCAGCAGCTTAACAGGTTTCCGGGGTGGTGAGACCCAGTACTTC	CASSLTGFRGGETQYF
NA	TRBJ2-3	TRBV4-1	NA	TGCGCCAGCAGCCCGGACCCCACAGATACGCAGTATTTT	CASSPDPTDTQYF
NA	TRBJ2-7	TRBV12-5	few	TGTGCTAGTGGTTTTGGGATAGCGACGCTACTACTGCTCGAGCAGTACTTC	CASGFGIATLLLLEQYF
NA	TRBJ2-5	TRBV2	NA	TGTGCCAGCAGACTTAGGCAAGAGACCCAGTACTTC	CASRLRQETQYF
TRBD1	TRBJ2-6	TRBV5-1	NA	TGCGCCAGCAGCGAAGGACAGGGATTCTCTGGGGCCAACGTCCTGACTTTC	CASSEGQGFSGANVLTF
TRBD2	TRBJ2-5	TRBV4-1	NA	TGCGCCAGCAGCCATCCACCGGGACAACTAGCGGGGGCTCAAGAGACCCAGTACTTC	CASSHPPGQLAGAQETQYF
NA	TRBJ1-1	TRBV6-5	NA	TGTGCCAGCAGTTCCCCTCAGGGAGGCACTGAAGCTTTCTTT	CASSSPQGGTEAFF
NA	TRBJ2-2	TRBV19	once	TGTGCCAGTAGTCAATCTACAGGGTCCGGGGAGCTGTTTTTT	CASSQSTGSGELFF
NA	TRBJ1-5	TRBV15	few	TGTGCCACCAGCAGAGATTATAACCAGCGGAGCAATCAGCCCCAGCATTTT	CATSRDYNQRSNQPQHF
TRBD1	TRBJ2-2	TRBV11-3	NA	TGTGCCAGCAGCTCAAGGACAGGGGAGACCACCGGGGAGCTGTTTTTT	CASSSRTGETTGELFF
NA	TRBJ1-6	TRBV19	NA	TGTGCCAGTACTGGATATCGTGGCTCCTATAATTCACCCCTCCACTTT	CASTGYRGSYNSPLHF
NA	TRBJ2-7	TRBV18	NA	TGTGCCAGCTCACCAGTTACCGGGACGGTTTACTACGAGCAGTACTTC	CASSPVTGTVYYEQYF
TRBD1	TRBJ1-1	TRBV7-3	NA	TGTGCCAGCAGCTTAAGCCCGACAGGGGCGAACACTGAAGCTTTCTTT	CASSLSPTGANTEAFF
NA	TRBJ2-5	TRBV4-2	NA	TGTGCCAGCAGCCAAGATCCGGTGGGTCGAGGGGGGATTGGAGCCCAGTACTTC	CASSQDPVGRGGIGAQYF
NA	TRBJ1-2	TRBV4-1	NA	TGCGCCAGCAGCCAAGGAATCCCGGACATTAACTATGGCTACACCTTC	CASSQGIPDINYGYTF
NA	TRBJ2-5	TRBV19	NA	TGTGCCAGTAGTAGACAGGCAATCCAAGAGACCCAGTACTTC	CASSRQAIQETQYF